This T cell receptor beta chain was retrieved from a study of beta chain features in type 1 diabetes. The study, taken as a whole, reports: For Type 1 diabetes patients, all four CD4+ subsets carried TCRB CDR3s that were moderately but significantly shorter.

V lost 5 bases and J lost 3, with 14 bases in between. This CDR3 comprises 14 residues. Germline-derived CDR1 and CDR2 are SEHNR and FQNEAQ (reference sequence). The table lists this clone with a few counts. Its antigen is not known. Reverse transcription of all isolated RNA meant that expressed TCRB transcripts were sequenced. Produced via immunoSEQ multiplex PCR; TCRdb's table is partial and in-frame only. The data contain 630,000 or so clones, around 15% of them seen just once; the ten biggest clones take up approximately 0.043%. The receptor's source is a man aged 18 to 29 with type 1 diabetes. The chain is built from TRBV7-9 and TRBJ2-7; possibly TRBD1 for D (6 bases). Material for sequencing was naive CD4+ T cells from blood. CDR3 loop: CASSAHRDHYEQYF. In nucleotides, the CDR3 is TGTGCCAGCAGCGCCCACAGGGACCACTACGAGCAGTACTTC.